Each of the 19 T cell receptor beta chains below was sequenced from the same sample in a study of blood T cells in healthy people across ages (dated by TCRdb to between 2015 and 2016). Libraries came from 5' RACE. This sample was sequenced with an Illumina HiSeq 2500. The second PCR ran for about 7 to 11 cycles and used a J-beta primer mix along with a sample-barcoded 5' primer. TCRdb applied fastp at Q25 and MiXCR to the public reads, then kept only in-frame beta chains. Each CDR3 protein gets just one entry, which takes the most common genes and DNA from the rows behind it. The sample table records hundreds of thousands of distinct CDR3 sequences; roughly 21% of these occur just once. The ten largest make up 3.5% to 4% of the sample. The sequencing sample was made of blood. Receptor source: a man between 65 and 80 years old in good health.

This clonotype was picked up a small number of times. CDR3 in amino acids: CASSYGRGPQETQYF. The CDR3 DNA is TGTGCCAGCAGTTACGGCAGGGGCCCGCAAGAGACCCAGTACTTC. The chain carries TRBV6-5 and TRBJ2-5, with D possibly matching TRBD1 (6 bases). Deletions cut 2 bases from V and 2 bases from J, with 12 bases between. CDR3 length equals 15 residues. Germline V gene lookup returns CDR1 MNHEY and CDR2 SVGAGI.

This clonotype occurred a few times. The chain joins TRBV6-5 to TRBJ1-2; D is ambiguous. Germline values: CDR1 MNHEY, CDR2 SVGAGI. CDR3 length: 11 residues. V was pared by 11 bases and J by 4 bases, with 11 bases between. CDR3 sequence reads: CAALSPYGYTF. The CDR3 DNA reads as TGTGCCGCTCTATCTCCCTATGGCTACACCTTC.

This sequence joins TRBV20-1 and TRBJ2-5; 9 bases map to TRBD2. The J call is in doubt because the DNA end fits TRBJ2-7 better. There are 13 residues in the CDR3. The germline V gene has CDR1 DFQATT and CDR2 SNEGSKA (reference sequence). In nucleotides, the CDR3 is TGCAGTGCTAGCATTAGCGGGAGCTACGAGCAGTACTTC. It encodes CSASISGSYEQYF.

The chain couples TRBV20-1 to TRBJ1-1; TRBD1 might be the D (5 bases). The length of the CDR3 is 18 residues. Trimming took 0 bases from V and 0 from J, leaving 20 bases between them. Germline V gene data show CDR1 as DFQATT and CDR2 as SNEGSKA (reference sequence). CDR3 in amino acids: CSARDLAGRGVMNTEAFF. CDR3 sequence (DNA): TGCAGTGCTAGAGATCTGGCAGGGAGAGGGGTCATGAACACTGAAGCTTTCTTT.

J is TRBJ2-5 and V is TRBV20-1, with a weak D call TRBD2 (6 bases). V lost 3 bases and J 2 bases, leaving 16 bases between the germline ends. CDR3 length equals 15 residues. Germline values: CDR1 DFQATT, CDR2 SNEGSKA (reference sequence). The CDR3 region has the DNA TGCAGTGCTAGTGTTGGGGGGAACAGTCAAGAGACCCAGTACTTC. It codes for CSASVGGNSQETQYF.

The gene calls are TRBV24-1 and TRBJ2-7; D gene unclear. The J call is in doubt because the DNA end fits TRBJ2-1 better. Germline V gives CDR1 KGHDR, CDR2 SFDVKD. The CDR3 has 17 amino acids. DNA for the CDR3: TGTGCCACCAGTGATTCTTCCTCGGCAGCAGAATCCAATGAGCAGTTCTTC. It encodes CATSDSSSAAESNEQFF.

The chain carries TRBV7-9 and TRBJ2-3, with 11 bases identical to TRBD2. The length of the CDR3 is 15 residues. In germline, CDR1 is SEHNR, CDR2 FQNEAQ (reference sequence). Trimming took 6 bases from V and 4 from J; bases not matched to a gene: 6. For the CDR3, the DNA is TGTGCCAGCAGTACTAGCGGGGGAACGTCAGATACGCAGTATTTT. Its translation is CASSTSGGTSDTQYF.

This clonotype was observed a few times. This CDR3 is CSVEDGLNTEAFF. The CDR3, as DNA: TGCAGCGTTGAAGACGGACTGAACACTGAAGCTTTCTTT. The chain couples TRBV29-1 to TRBJ1-1; D is undetermined. The germline V gene encodes CDR1 SQVTM and CDR2 ANQGSEA. V lost 0 bases and J 0 bases, leaving 5 bases between the germline ends. The CDR3 runs to 13 residues.

This chain links TRBV3-1 with TRBJ1-1; 8 bases are a match to TRBD1. V was pared by 6 bases and J by 0 bases, with 9 bases of the junction left unmatched. CDR3 length equals 16 residues. Looked up from germline, CDR1 is LGHDT and CDR2 is YNNKEL (reference sequence). CDR3 amino acids: CASRDTGGRMNTEAFF. CDR3 sequence (DNA): TGTGCCAGCAGGGATACAGGGGGACGCATGAACACTGAAGCTTTCTTT. Full variable domain (missing parts from reference TRBV3-1 and TRBJ1-1): DTAVSQTPKYLVTQMGNDKSIKCEQNLGHDTMYWYKQDSKKFLKIMFSYNNKELIINETVPNRFSPKSPDKAHLNLHINSLELGDSAVYFCASRDTGGRMNTEAFFGQGTRLTVV.

The rearrangement links TRBV18 to TRBJ2-2; TRBD2 might be the D (8 bases). The CDR3 is made up of 16 amino acids. V was cut by 5 bases and J by 4 bases, with 17 bases left in between. Germline assignment: CDR1 KGHSH and CDR2 LQKENI. In DNA form, the CDR3 reads TGTGCCAGCTCATCTCGGGAGGGGGCGACCACCGGGGAGCTGTTTTTT. Translating gives CASSSREGATTGELFF.

This clonotype was seen many times. The genes are TRBV20-1 and TRBJ1-4; D perhaps matches TRBD1 (6 bases). V lost 5 bases to trimming and J lost 3 bases, with 16 bases between them. This CDR3 is built from 15 residues. Germline V gives CDR1 DFQATT, CDR2 SNEGSKA (reference sequence). The CDR3 DNA reads TGCAGTGCTTCCCAAGACAGGAGAGCTAATGAAAAACTGTTTTTT. Protein product: CSASQDRRANEKLFF.

This chain joins TRBV7-2 and TRBJ2-2; TRBD2 is a possible D gene (5 bases). Trimming left V 5 bases short and J 4 bases short, with 20 bases between. The CDR3 has 17 amino acids. The germline V gene encodes CDR1 SGHTA and CDR2 FQGNSA. The CDR3 bases are TGTGCCAGCAGCAGAAACCGGGGAAACGTGGGCACCGGGGAGCTGTTTTTT. Protein sequence: CASSRNRGNVGTGELFF.

This clonotype was counted between two and nine times. The CDR3 DNA follows: TGTGCCAGCTGGTTAGTCGGGAGCAATGAGCAGTTCTTC. It is translated as CASWLVGSNEQFF. The chain has TRBV3-1 and TRBJ2-1; TRBD2 might be the D (6 bases). This CDR3 is built from 13 residues. Trimming shortened V by 8 bases and J by 6 bases, and 14 bases separated the two germline ends. CDR1 is LGHDT, CDR2 YNNKEL, per germline (reference sequence).

CDR3 loop: CARGTSDNEQFF. The CDR3 bases are TGTGCCAGGGGGACTAGCGACAATGAGCAGTTCTTC. V is TRBV27 and J is TRBJ2-1; 10 bases are a match to TRBD2. The CDR3 consists of 12 residues. CDR1 and CDR2 (germline): MNHEY, SMNVEV (reference sequence). V lost 9 bases to trimming and J lost 5 bases; unmatched junction nucleotides: 1.

The gene calls are TRBV20-1 and TRBJ2-5, with 9 bases aligning to TRBD2. The DNA end favors TRBJ2-7, so the J call may be wrong. The length of the CDR3 is 15 residues. The germline V gene encodes CDR1 DFQATT and CDR2 SNEGSKA (reference sequence). The CDR3 DNA is TGCAGTGCTAGAGATTTAAGGACTAGCGACTACGAGCAGTACTTC. It codes for CSARDLRTSDYEQYF.

The rearrangement uses TRBV7-8 and TRBJ2-3; 8 bases are shared with TRBD2. The V segment lost 5 bases and the J segment 3 bases; nucleotides outside the gene matches: 10. Per the germline V gene, CDR1 is SGHVS and CDR2 is FQNEAQ. This CDR3 comprises 16 residues. The CDR3 DNA sequence: TGTGCCAGCAGCAGGCCCCCTGAGCGGGAGACAGATACGCAGTATTTT. Translation gives CASSRPPERETDTQYF.

The table lists this clonotype with a few counts. The genes are TRBV7-2 and TRBJ1-2; 9 bases are shared with TRBD1. Germline V gene lookup returns CDR1 SGHTA and CDR2 FQGNSA. This CDR3 comprises 16 residues. The V and J ends lost 6 bases and 5 bases, in that order; junction bases with no gene match: 13. The CDR3 DNA follows: TGTGCCAGCAGTCCCACAGGGGGCATGGTTTCATATGGCTACACCTTC. Translation gives CASSPTGGMVSYGYTF.

This clonotype was counted only a few times. The chain combines TRBV29-1 with TRBJ2-3, with 8 positions matching TRBD1. Germline CDR1 SQVTM, CDR2 ANQGSEA. With V trimmed by 3 bases and J by 8 bases, 1 base remained unmatched. The CDR3 length is 11 residues. The CDR3 sequence is CSVDQGATQYF. As DNA, the CDR3 is TGCAGCGTTGACCAGGGGGCTACGCAGTATTTT.

In its sample, this clonotype was seen a few times. The CDR3 region is CSVEDAYEQYF. DNA of the CDR3: TGCAGCGTTGAAGATGCGTACGAGCAGTACTTC. This chain links TRBV29-1 with TRBJ2-7; D not certain. The germline V gene encodes CDR1 SQVTM and CDR2 ANQGSEA. The length of the CDR3 is 11 residues. Deletions cut 0 bases from V and 4 bases from J, with 4 bases between.